Below are 2 T cell receptor beta chains sequenced from a single sample in a study of CD8 T cells in Susac syndrome. The RNA input was about 0.5 to 1 ug, and it was reverse transcribed with random hexamers. TCRdb independently ran MiXCR on the immunoSEQ multiplex PCR reads; one entry per CDR3 protein. The sample shows about 190,000 distinct CDR3 sequences, 85% to 95% of them seen only once. The sequenced sample consisted of CD4+ T cells from PBMCs. The receptors derive from a human donor in good health.

The V and J genes are TRBV2 and TRBJ2-5, with 10 bases fitting TRBD2. CDR3 length equals 13 residues. Unmatched junction bases numbered 4, after V lost 7 bases and J lost 5 bases. CDR1 and CDR2 (germline): SNHLY, FYNNEI. The CDR3 protein is CASTMTSGETQYF. DNA for the CDR3: TGTGCCAGCACGATGACTAGCGGGGAGACCCAGTACTTC.

This rearrangement joins TRBV30 to TRBJ2-5; a possible D gene is TRBD2 (5 bases). The CDR3 extends over 13 amino acids. V lost 1 base, J lost 5 bases, and 11 bases lay in between. Germline loops: CDR1 GTSNPN, CDR2 SVGIG (reference sequence). The CDR3 is CAWSGGVRETQYF. Written as DNA, the CDR3 is TGTGCCTGGAGTGGGGGAGTCCGCGAGACCCAGTACTTC.